This T cell receptor beta chain emerged from a study of T cells in narcolepsy. Here immunoSEQ multiplex PCR was the method, and the copy in TCRdb shows in-frame clones only, minus some. Here the sample spans approximately 40,000 clones, 70% to 90% being singletons. General observations from the study: Autoreactive clone sequences were missing from some blood memory CD4+ repertoires. Reportedly, autoreactive clonotypes were serially detected in patients' blood but not controls'. HCRT-specific and TRIB2-specific autoreactive clonotypes appeared among same-patient CSF and blood CD4+ clonotypes.

As regards this clone: The antigen is not known.

The TCR sequence derives from a human donor with narcolepsy. The source material was CD45RA- memory CD4+ T cells from PBMCs.

CDR3 in DNA: TGCGCCAGCAGCTTAGATCCGGGACTAGCGGATAGATACTTC. The encoded protein is CASSLDPGLADRYF. The chain combines TRBV5-1 with TRBJ2-4, with 11 bases aligning to TRBD2. V shed 2 bases, J shed 16 bases, and the junction held 11 bases outside the gene matches. CDR1 SGHRS and CDR2 YFSETQ come from the germline V gene. This CDR3 has 14 residues.